This T cell receptor beta chain originates from a study of identical twins (dated by TCRdb to between 2015 and 2016). For context, the study as a whole: TCR alpha and beta repertoires from monozygotic twins, unrelated adults of various ages and cord blood were deep-sequenced to test whether fetal clonotypes persist. To rule out contamination, replicate twin experiments were performed at different times with different library preparation protocols.

Concerning this clonotype itself: There is no known antigen for this receptor. Base qualities are not recorded, but no much larger clone differs from it by a single base.

The CDR3 goes from the cysteine to the phenylalanine over 17 residues. Only the CDR3 portion is preserved as DNA: 51 bases, with reading frame beginning at the first base. The germline V gene gives CDR1 as SGHDN and CDR2 as FVKESK. V is cut by 0 bases and J by 4 bases, and the space between the germline ends is 16 bases. Only healthy Caucasian donors were included. Three pairs of female monozygotic twins, all aged roughly 18 to 29 years, were included in the twin cohort. CD4+ and CD8+ T cell populations were isolated with positive isolation kits from Invitrogen. On the study overall, not on this receptor specifically: Abundant cord blood beta clonotypes carried fewer insertions; young adult naive repertoires showed a weaker similar trend, while memory repertoires showed none. Excess twin sharing in beta out-of-frame sequences was weaker because fewer shared sequences lowered the signal-to-noise ratio. Out-of-frame TCR alpha sharing in monozygotic twins was systematically underestimated by recombination models, whereas sharing between unrelated individuals was in agreement with the recombination models. Out-of-frame TCR alpha sequences shared between twins showed an excess of low generation-probability sequences compared with coincidental sharing between unrelated individuals. Because the same donors could not be followed over many years, the conclusions depended on cross-sectional statistical analysis. Invariant T cells such as MAIT and iNKT could partly confound zero-insertion analyses, though diverse VJ usage argued against this for most clonotypes.

Libraries were built with 5' RACE. Sequencing used an Illumina HiSeq 2000. Template switching introduced a universal primer binding site; the final cDNA contained a unique molecular identifier, enabling accurate counting of TCR cDNA molecules. Specific primers in the conserved constant-segment region were used to synthesize first-strand cDNA for the TCR alpha and beta chains. Each cDNA library was double barcoded, with a SMART-Mk sample barcode plus Illumina barcodes, to control for contamination. TruSeq adapter sequences along with Illumina sample barcodes were introduced in two successive PCR steps. TCR alpha and beta cDNA libraries were sequenced on the Illumina HiSeq platform with custom primers. Under the source paper's analysis protocol: Unique molecular identifiers were extracted from raw reads with MiGEC, and CDR3 positions were determined with MiXCR. For each individual, recombination models were inferred using an EM algorithm with the repgenHMM and IGoR tools. Shared clonotypes were analyzed with the tcR package in R, and sharing was normalized by the product of cloneset sizes. Out-of-frame nonproductive sequences were analyzed to study raw recombination free of thymic and clonal selection effects. TCRdb trimmed public reads at Q25 via fastp, called clones via MiXCR and kept in-frame beta chains. Under each unique CDR3 protein, matching rows form one entry showing the most common genes and DNA. These V and J calls originate from TCRdb's pipeline instead of the authors' own analysis. The sample profile shows around 490,000 distinct CDR3 sequences; 13% to 15% of them were found once. 0.44% of the sample lies in the top ten.

These same records also appear under a second study, on yellow fever vaccine responses in identical twins. The other study reports the following: The T cell response to vaccination in identical twins was reported by the authors to appear partly convergent and partly personalized. In the study, vaccine-responding T cell clones were precisely tracked in identical twins.

The TCR sequence derives from a woman younger than 35 in good health. Sequencing was carried out using CD4+ T cells sorted from blood. Recombination connected TRBV14 to TRBJ2-1; the D gene is perhaps TRBD1 or TRBD2, each of them matching over 5 bases. The bases read TGTGCCAGCAGCCAAGAGAGAGGGGCGCTGAGATACAATGAGCAGTTCTTC. This codes for CASSQERGALRYNEQFF.